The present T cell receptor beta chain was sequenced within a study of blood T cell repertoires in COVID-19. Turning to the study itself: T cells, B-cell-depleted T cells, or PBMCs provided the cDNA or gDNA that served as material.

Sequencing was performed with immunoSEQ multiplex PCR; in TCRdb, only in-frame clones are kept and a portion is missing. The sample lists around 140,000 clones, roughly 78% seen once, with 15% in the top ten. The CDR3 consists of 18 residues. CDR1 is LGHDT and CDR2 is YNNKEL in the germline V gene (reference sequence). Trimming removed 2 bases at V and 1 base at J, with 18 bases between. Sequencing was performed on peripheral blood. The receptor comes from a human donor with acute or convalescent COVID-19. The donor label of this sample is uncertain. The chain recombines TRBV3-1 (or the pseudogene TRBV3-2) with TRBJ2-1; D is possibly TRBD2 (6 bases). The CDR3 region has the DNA TGTGCCAGCAGCCAAAGAGGCGGTGGGGCGGGGTCCTACAATGAGCAGTTCTTC. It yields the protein CASSQRGGGAGSYNEQFF.